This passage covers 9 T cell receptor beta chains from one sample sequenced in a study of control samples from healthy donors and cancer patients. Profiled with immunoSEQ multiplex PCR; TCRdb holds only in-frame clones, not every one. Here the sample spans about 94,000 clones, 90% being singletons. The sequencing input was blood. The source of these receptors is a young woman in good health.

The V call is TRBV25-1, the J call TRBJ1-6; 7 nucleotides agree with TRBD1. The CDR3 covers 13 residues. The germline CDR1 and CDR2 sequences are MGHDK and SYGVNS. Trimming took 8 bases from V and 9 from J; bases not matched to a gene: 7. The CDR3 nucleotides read TGTGCCAGCTCAGGGGGGCCGAGTTCACCCCTCCACTTT. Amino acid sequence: CASSGGPSSPLHF.

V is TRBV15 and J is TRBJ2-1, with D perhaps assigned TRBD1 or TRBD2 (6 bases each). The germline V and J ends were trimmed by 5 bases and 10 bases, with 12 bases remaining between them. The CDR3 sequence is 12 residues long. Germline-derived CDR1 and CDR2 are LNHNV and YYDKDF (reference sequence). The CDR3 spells CATSGGTPEQFF. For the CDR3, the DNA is TGTGCCACCAGCGGCGGGACACCAGAGCAGTTCTTC.

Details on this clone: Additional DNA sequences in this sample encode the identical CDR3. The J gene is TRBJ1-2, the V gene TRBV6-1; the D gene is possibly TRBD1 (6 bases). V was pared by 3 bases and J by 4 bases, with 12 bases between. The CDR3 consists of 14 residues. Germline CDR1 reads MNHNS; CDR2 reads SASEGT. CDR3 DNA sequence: TGTGCCAGCAGTGATGGGGGCAGAAGCTATGGCTACACCTTC. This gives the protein CASSDGGRSYGYTF.

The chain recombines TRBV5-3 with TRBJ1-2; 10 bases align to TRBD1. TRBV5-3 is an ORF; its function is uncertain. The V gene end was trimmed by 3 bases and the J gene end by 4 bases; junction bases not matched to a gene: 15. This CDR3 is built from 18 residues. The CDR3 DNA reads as TGTGCCAGAAGCTACGGAAGAGGACAGGGGGGGCCTAGCTATGGCTACACCTTC. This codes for CARSYGRGQGGPSYGYTF.

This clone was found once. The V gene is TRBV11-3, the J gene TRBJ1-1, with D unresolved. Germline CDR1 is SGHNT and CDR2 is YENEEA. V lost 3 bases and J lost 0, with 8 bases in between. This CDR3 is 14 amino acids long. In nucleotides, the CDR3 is TGTGCCAGCAGCTTTTCAGGCCTGAACACTGAAGCTTTCTTT. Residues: CASSFSGLNTEAFF.

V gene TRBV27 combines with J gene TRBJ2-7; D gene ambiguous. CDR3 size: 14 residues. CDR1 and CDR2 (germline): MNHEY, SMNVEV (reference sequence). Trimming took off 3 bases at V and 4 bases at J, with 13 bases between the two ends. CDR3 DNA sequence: TGTGCCAGCAGTTTTAACGCGTTACCTTACGAGCAGTACTTC. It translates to CASSFNALPYEQYF.

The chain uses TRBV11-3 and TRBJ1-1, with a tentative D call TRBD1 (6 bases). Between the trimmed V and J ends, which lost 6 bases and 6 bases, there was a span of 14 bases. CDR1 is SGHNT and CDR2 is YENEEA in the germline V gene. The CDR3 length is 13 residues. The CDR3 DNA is TGTGCCAGCAGAGGGGGTAGTGAGGCTGAAGCTTTCTTT. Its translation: CASRGGSEAEAFF.

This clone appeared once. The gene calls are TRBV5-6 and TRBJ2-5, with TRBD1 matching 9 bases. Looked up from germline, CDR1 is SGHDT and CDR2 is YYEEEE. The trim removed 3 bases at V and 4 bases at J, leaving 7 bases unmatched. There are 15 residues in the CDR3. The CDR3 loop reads CASSSWGQGGETQYF. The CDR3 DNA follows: TGTGCCAGCAGCTCTTGGGGACAGGGAGGAGAGACCCAGTACTTC.

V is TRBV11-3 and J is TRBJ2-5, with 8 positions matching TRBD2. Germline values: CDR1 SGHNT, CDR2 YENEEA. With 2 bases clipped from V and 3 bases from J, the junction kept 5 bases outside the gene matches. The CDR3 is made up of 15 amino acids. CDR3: CASSLRAGAEETQYF. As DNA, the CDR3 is TGTGCCAGCAGCTTAAGAGCGGGGGCAGAAGAGACCCAGTACTTC.